The 7 T cell receptor beta chains below all came from one sample that was sequenced in a study of CD8 T cells in ankylosing spondylitis. TCRdb re-derived calls from the 5' RACE reads in MiXCR, one entry per CDR3 protein. The data hold just under 350,000 distinct CDR3 sequences, with about 15% observed a single time. Sequenced input: blood, either unsorted or a sorted T cell fraction (not recorded which). The origin of the receptors is a male donor with ankylosing spondylitis or in good health (not recorded which).

This clonotype was found a few times. J is TRBJ2-3 and V is TRBV20-1, with D perhaps TRBD1 or TRBD2 (5 bases each). V was trimmed by 0 bases and J by 2 bases, leaving 12 bases between them. The CDR3 covers 15 residues. The germline V gene has CDR1 DFQATT and CDR2 SNEGSKA (reference sequence). CDR3 in amino acids: CSARESWDPTDTQYF. CDR3 nucleotides: TGCAGTGCTAGAGAAAGCTGGGACCCCACAGATACGCAGTATTTT.

This clonotype turned up a few times. V gene TRBV5-1 combines with J gene TRBJ2-5; D remains ambiguous. Trimming cost V 4 bases and J 2 bases, with 12 bases left between them. Germline CDR1 is SGHRS and CDR2 is YFSETQ. CDR3 size: 14 residues. The CDR3 region is CASSLVDRQETQYF. CDR3 DNA sequence: TGCGCCAGCAGCCTCGTGGACCGTCAAGAGACCCAGTACTTC.

Many counts were recorded for this clonotype. The rearrangement uses TRBV29-1 and TRBJ1-1; D remains unclear. Trimming cost V 6 bases and J 1 base, with 12 bases left between them. CDR3 length: 13 residues. Per the germline V gene, CDR1 is SQVTM and CDR2 is ANQGSEA. The CDR3 DNA reads TGCAGCGTCTACAAAGGAGGGAACACTGAAGCTTTCTTT. The encoded protein is CSVYKGGNTEAFF.

This clonotype was detected many times. V and J are TRBV11-2 and TRBJ2-1; D is possibly TRBD1 or TRBD2 (6 bases each). CDR1 SGHAT and CDR2 FQNNGV come from the germline V gene. The V end was cut by 0 bases, the J end by 4 bases, with 10 bases between. The CDR3 is 15 amino acids. The DNA of the CDR3 is TGTGCCAGCAGCTTAGAGGGGGGCCAATACAATGAGCAGTTCTTC. Protein sequence: CASSLEGGQYNEQFF.

This clonotype was seen many times. The J gene is TRBJ2-5, the V gene TRBV12-3 or TRBV12-4, with 7 nucleotides matching TRBD2. V dropped 6 bases and J dropped 6; count of bases not matched to a gene: 13. This CDR3 has 15 residues. The CDR3 sequence is CASSLGAGVGKTQYF. The CDR3 bases are TGTGCCAGCAGCCTTGGGGCGGGAGTCGGGAAGACCCAGTACTTC.

V is TRBV5-1 and J is TRBJ1-4; the D is unclear. Per the germline V gene, CDR1 is SGHRS and CDR2 is YFSETQ. Trimming took 0 bases from V and 1 from J, leaving 19 bases between them. This CDR3 has 19 amino acids. In nucleotides, the CDR3 is TGCGCCAGCAGCTTGGCCGCGGGAAAAGGATTGGAAACTAATGAAAAACTGTTTTTT. This encodes CASSLAAGKGLETNEKLFF.

The V call is TRBV20-1, the J call TRBJ1-1; D is ambiguous. Germline V gene lookup returns CDR1 DFQATT and CDR2 SNEGSKA (reference sequence). V was shortened by 6 bases and J by 1 base, with 15 bases between the two germline ends. The CDR3 spans 14 residues. The CDR3 nucleotides read TGCAGTGCCCAGGTAGGGCCTACGAACACTGAAGCTTTCTTT. This translates into CSAQVGPTNTEAFF.